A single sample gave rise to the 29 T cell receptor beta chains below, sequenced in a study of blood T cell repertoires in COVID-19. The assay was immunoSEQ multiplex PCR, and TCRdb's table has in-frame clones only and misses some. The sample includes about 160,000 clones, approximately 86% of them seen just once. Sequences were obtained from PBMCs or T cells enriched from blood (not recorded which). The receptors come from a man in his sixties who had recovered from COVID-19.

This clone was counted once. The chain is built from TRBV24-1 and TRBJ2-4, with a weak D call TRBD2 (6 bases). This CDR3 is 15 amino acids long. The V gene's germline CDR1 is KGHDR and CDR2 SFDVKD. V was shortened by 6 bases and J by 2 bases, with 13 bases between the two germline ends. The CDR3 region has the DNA TGTGCCACCAGTTCTTCCGGGGGAACCAAAAACATTCAGTACTTC. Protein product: CATSSSGGTKNIQYF.

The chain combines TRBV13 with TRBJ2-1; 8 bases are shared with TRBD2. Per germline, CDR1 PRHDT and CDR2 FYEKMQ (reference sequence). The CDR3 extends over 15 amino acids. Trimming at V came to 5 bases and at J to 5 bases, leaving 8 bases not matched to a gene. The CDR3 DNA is TGTGCCAGCAGCCCTCGAGCGGGGGCGAACAATGAGCAGTTCTTC. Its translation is CASSPRAGANNEQFF.

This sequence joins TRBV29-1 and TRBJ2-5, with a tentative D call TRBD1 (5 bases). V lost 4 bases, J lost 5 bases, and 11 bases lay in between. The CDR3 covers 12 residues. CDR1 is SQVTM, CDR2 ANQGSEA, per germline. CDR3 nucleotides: TGCAGCGTTGCGGCAGGGCGGGAGACCCAGTACTTC. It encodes CSVAAGRETQYF.

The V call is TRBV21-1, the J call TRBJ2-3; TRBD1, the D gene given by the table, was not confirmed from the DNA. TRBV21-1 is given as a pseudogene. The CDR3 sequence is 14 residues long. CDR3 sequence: CASSTPQVTDTQYF. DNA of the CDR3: TGTGCCAGCAGCACCCCTCAGGTCACAGATACGCAGTATTTT.

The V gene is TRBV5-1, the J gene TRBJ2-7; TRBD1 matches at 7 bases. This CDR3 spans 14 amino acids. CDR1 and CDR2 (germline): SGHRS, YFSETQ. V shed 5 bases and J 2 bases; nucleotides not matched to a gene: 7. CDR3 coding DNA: TGCGCCAGCAGTCTTACAGGGGATGCCTACGAGCAGTACTTC. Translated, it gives CASSLTGDAYEQYF.

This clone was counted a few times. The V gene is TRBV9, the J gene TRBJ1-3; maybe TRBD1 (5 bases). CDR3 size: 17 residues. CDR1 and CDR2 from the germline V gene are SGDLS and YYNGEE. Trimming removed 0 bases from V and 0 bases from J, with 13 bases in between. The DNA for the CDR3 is TGTGCCAGCAGCGTAGCTACAGGCAGGAGCTCTGGAAACACCATATATTTT. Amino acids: CASSVATGRSSGNTIYF. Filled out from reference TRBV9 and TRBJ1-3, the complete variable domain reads DSGVTQTPKHLITATGQRVTLRCSPRSGDLSVYWYQQSLDQGLQFLIQYYNGEERAKGNILERFSAQQFPDLHSELNLSSLELGDSALYFCASSVATGRSSGNTIYFGEGSWLTVV.

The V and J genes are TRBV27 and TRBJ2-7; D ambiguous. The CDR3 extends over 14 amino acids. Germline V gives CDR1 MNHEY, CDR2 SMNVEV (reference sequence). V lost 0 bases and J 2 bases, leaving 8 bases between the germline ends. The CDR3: CASSLSRVTYEQYF. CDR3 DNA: TGTGCCAGCAGTTTATCACGAGTGACCTACGAGCAGTACTTC.

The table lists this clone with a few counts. DNA for the CDR3: TGTGCCAGCAGATCAGGGCTTAGCTCCTACGAGCAGTACTTC. Encoded protein: CASRSGLSSYEQYF. The chain carries TRBV28 and TRBJ2-7, with TRBD1 as a possible D gene (5 bases). Germline lookup yields CDR1 MDHEN and CDR2 SYDVKM. V dropped 6 bases and J dropped 0 bases, with 12 bases sitting between them. The CDR3 covers 14 residues. Supplemented by reference TRBV28 and TRBJ2-7, the full variable domain reads DVKVTQSSRYLVKRTGEKVFLECVQDMDHENMFWYRQDPGLGLRLIYFSYDVKMKEKGDIPEGYSVSREKKERFSLILESASTNQTSMYLCASRSGLSSYEQYFGPGTRLTVT.

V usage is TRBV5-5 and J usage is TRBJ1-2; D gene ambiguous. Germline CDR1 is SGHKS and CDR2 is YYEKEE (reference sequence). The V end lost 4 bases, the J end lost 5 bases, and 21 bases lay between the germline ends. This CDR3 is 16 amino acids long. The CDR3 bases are TGTGCCAGCAGCCGGGGAGTGGCGGGCTCTCTTTATGGCTACACCTTC. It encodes CASSRGVAGSLYGYTF.

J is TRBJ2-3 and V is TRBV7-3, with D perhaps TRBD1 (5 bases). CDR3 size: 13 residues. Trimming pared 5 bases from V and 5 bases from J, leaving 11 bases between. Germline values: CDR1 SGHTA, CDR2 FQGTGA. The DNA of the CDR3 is TGTGCCAGCAGCCCCACCAGGGAAGATACGCAGTATTTT. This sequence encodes CASSPTREDTQYF.

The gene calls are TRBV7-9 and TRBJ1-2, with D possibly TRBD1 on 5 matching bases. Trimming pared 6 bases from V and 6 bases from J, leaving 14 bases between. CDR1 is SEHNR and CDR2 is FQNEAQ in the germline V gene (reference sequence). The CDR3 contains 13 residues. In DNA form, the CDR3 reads TGTGCCAGCAGTACCGGGACTGACGATGGCTACACCTTC. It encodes CASSTGTDDGYTF.

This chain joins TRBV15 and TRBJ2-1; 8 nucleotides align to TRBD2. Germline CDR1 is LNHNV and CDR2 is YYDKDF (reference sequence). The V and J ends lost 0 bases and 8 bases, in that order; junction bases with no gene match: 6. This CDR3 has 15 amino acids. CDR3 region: CATSREPAGVHEQFF. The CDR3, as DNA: TGTGCCACCAGCAGAGAACCAGCGGGAGTCCATGAGCAGTTCTTC.

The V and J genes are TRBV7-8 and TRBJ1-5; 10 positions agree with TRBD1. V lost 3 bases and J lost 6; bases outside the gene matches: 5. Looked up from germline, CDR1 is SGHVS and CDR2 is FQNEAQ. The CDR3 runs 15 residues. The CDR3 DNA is TGTGCCAGCAGCTTGGGGACAGGGGATTTTCAGCCCCAGCATTTT. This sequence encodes CASSLGTGDFQPQHF.

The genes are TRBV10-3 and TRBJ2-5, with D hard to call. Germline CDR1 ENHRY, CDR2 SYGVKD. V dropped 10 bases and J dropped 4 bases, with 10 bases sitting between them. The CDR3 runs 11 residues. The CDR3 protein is CATAVLETQYF. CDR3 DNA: TGTGCCACCGCAGTTTTAGAGACCCAGTACTTC.

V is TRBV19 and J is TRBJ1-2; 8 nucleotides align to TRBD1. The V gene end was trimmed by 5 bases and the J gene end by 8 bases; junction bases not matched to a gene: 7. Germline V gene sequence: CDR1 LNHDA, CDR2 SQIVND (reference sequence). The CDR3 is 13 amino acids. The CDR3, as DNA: TGTGCCAGTAGTTCAACAGGGGGTGGCGGCTACACCTTC. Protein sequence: CASSSTGGGGYTF.

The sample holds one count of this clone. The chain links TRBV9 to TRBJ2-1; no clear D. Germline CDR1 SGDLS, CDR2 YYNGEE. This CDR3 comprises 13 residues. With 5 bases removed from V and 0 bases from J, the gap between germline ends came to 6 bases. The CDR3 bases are TGTGCCAGCAGTGTCGGCTCCTACAATGAGCAGTTCTTC. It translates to CASSVGSYNEQFF.

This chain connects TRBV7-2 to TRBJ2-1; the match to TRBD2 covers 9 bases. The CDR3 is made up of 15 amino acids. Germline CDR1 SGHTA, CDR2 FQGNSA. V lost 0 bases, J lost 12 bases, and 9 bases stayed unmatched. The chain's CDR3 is CASSLAGGRAGLQFF. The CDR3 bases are TGTGCCAGCAGCTTAGCCGGCGGGAGGGCCGGGTTGCAGTTCTTC.

CDR3 coding DNA: TGTGCCAGCAGACCTACGGGGAGAGAAACTTTCTTT. Translated, it gives CASRPTGRETFF. The gene calls are TRBV12-3 or TRBV12-4 and TRBJ1-1, with D uncertain. V was clipped by 6 bases and J by 12 bases, with 17 bases between them. CDR3 length: 12 residues.

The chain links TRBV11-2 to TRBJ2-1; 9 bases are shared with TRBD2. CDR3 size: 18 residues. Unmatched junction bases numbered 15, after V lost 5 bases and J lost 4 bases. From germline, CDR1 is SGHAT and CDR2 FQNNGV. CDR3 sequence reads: CASSPSVGRGRAYNEQFF. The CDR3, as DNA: TGTGCCAGCAGCCCCTCGGTGGGTCGCGGGAGGGCATACAATGAGCAGTTCTTC.

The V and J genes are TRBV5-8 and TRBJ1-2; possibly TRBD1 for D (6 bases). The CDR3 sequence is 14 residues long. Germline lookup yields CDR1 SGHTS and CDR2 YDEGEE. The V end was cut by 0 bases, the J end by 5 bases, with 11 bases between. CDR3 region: CASSLGRGIYGYTF. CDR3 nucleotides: TGTGCCAGCAGCTTGGGTAGGGGGATTTATGGCTACACCTTC.

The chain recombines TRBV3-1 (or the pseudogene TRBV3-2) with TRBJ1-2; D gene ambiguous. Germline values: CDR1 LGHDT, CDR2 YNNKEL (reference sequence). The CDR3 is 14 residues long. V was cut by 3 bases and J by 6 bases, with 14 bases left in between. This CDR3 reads CASSQEGRFHGYTF. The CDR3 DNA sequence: TGTGCCAGCAGCCAGGAGGGCAGATTCCATGGCTACACCTTC.

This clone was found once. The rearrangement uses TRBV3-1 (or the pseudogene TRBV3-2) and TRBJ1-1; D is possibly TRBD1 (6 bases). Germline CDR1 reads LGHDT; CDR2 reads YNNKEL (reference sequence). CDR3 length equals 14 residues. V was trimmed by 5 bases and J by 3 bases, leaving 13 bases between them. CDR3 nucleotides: TGTGCCAGCAGCTTGGGACAATGGGACACTGAAGCTTTCTTT. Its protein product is CASSLGQWDTEAFF.

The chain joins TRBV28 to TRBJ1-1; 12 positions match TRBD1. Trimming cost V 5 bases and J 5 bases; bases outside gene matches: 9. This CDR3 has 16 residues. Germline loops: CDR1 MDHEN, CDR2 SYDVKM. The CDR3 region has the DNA TGTGCCAGCAGTCCCGGGACAGGGGGCACGAGGACTGAAGCTTTCTTT. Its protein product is CASSPGTGGTRTEAFF.

The CDR3 loop is CASSAGGRANYGYTF. CDR3 nucleotides: TGTGCCAGCAGCGCGGGGGGCAGAGCTAACTATGGCTACACCTTC. This sequence joins TRBV9 and TRBJ1-2; possibly TRBD1 for D (6 bases). Trimming removed 3 bases from V and 0 bases from J, with 12 bases in between. This CDR3 is 15 amino acids long. CDR1 is SGDLS and CDR2 is YYNGEE in the germline V gene.

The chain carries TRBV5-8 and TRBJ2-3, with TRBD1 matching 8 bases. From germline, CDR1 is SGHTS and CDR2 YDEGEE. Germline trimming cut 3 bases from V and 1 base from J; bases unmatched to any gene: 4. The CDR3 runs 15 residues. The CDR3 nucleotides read TGTGCCAGCAGCTCGGGGACAGGACGCACAGATACGCAGTATTTT. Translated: CASSSGTGRTDTQYF. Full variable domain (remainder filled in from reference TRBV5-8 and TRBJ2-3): EAGVTQSPTHLIKTRGQQATLRCSPISGHTSVYWYQQALGLGLQFLLWYDEGEERNRGNFPPRFSGRQFPNYSSELNVNALELEDSALYLCASSSGTGRTDTQYFGPGTRLTVL.

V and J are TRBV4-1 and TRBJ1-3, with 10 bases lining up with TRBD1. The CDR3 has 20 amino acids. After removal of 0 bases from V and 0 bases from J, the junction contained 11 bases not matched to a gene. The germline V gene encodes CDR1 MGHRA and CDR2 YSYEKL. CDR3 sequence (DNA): TGCGCCAGCAGCCAAGACGGGGGGACAGGGGCCTATTTCTCTGGAAACACCATATATTTT. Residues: CASSQDGGTGAYFSGNTIYF.

Here the CDR3 reads CASSARDSSNTGELFF. CDR3 DNA sequence: TGTGCCAGCAGTGCTCGAGACTCGTCGAACACCGGGGAGCTGTTTTTT. The gene calls are TRBV2 and TRBJ2-2; no reliable D call. The V gene's germline CDR1 is SNHLY and CDR2 FYNNEI. The V end was cut by 4 bases, the J end by 0 bases, with 12 bases between. The CDR3 is 16 amino acids.

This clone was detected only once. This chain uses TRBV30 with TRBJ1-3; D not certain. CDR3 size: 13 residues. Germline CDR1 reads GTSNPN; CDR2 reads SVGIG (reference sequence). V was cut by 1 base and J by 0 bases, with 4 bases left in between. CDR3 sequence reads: CAWSAYSGNTIYF. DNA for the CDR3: TGTGCCTGGAGTGCGTACTCTGGAAACACCATATATTTT.

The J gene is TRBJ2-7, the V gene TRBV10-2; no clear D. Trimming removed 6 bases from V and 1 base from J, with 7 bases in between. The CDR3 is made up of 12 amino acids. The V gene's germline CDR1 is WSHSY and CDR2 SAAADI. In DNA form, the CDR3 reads TGCGCCAGCAGGAGCCCGTCCTACGAGCAGTACTTC. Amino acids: CASRSPSYEQYF.